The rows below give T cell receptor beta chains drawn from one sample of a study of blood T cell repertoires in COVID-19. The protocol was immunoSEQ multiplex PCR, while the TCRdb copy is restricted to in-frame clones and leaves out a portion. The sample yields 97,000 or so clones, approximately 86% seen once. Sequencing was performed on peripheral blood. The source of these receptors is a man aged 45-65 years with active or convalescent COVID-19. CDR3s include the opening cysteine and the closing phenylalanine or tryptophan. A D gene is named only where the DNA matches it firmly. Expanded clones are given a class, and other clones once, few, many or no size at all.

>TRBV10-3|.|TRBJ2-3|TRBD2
TGTGCCATCAGCGGGGGGAACCCTGAGGATACGCAGTATTTT
CAISGGNPEDTQYF
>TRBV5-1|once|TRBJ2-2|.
TGCGCCAGCAGCTTGGAACAGCTAACCGGGGAGCTGTTTTTT
CASSLEQLTGELFF
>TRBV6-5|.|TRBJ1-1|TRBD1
TGTGCCAGCTGCAACAGGGGGCATAACACTGAAGCTTTCTTT
CASCNRGHNTEAFF
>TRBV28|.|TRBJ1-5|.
TGTGCCAGCAGTCTGGGGGGGATTAGCAATCAGCCCCAGCATTTT
CASSLGGISNQPQHF
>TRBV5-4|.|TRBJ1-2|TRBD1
TGTGCCAGCAGCTTGGACTTACAGGGGGTAGGTGGCTACACCTTC
CASSLDLQGVGGYTF
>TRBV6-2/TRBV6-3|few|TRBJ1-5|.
TGTGCCAGCAGTCCGGCGGCGGGAGACAATCAGCCCCAGCATTTT
CASSPAAGDNQPQHF
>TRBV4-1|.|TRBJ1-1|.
TGCGCCAGCAGCCAAGATGGGCACCGGAACACTGAAGCTTTCTTT
CASSQDGHRNTEAFF
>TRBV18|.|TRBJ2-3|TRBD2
TGTGCCAGCTCACCACTGCTGGGCGGGGGGGCATCGACAGATACGCAGTATTTT
CASSPLLGGGASTDTQYF
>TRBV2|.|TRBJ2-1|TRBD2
TGTGCCAGCAGTTCGGTGACTAGCGGGTTCAATGAGCAGTTCTTC
CASSSVTSGFNEQFF
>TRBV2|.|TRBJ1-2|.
TGTGCCAGCAGTGAGTCAGGGAACTATGGCTACACCTTC
CASSESGNYGYTF
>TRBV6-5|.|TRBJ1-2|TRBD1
TGTGCCAGCAGCTTCTCGGACAGGAGCGGCTACACCTTC
CASSFSDRSGYTF
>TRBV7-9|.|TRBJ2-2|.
TGTGCCAGCAGCTGGGACTCGAGCACCGGGGAGCTGTTTTTT
CASSWDSSTGELFF
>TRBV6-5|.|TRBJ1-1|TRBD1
TGTGCCAGCACGGGACAGGGGAACACTGAAGCTTTCTTT
CASTGQGNTEAFF
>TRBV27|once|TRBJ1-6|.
TGTGCCATCACTGGGGGCAGCTCCTATAATTCACCCCTCCACTTT
CAITGGSSYNSPLHF
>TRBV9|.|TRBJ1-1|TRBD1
TGTGCCAGCAGCACTAGTATTGGACAGGGGGTAGGGAACACTGAAGCTTTCTTT
CASSTSIGQGVGNTEAFF
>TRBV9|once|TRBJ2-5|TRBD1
TGTGCCAGCACCAGGGACAGGGGATTAAGTGAGACCCAGTACTTC
CASTRDRGLSETQYF
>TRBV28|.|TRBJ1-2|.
TGTGCCAGCAGTTTATCGGCAGGGCGGGGCTACACCTTC
CASSLSAGRGYTF
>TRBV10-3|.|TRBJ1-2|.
TGTGCCATCAGTGTGGGGGAGGCCTATGGCTACACCTTC
CAISVGEAYGYTF
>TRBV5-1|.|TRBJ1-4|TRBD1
TGCGCCTGCCGTAAGACAGGGGATGAAAAACTGTTTTTT
CACRKTGDEKLFF
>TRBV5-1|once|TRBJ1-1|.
TGCGCCAGCAGCTTCGTCGAGTCAGGCGAAGCTTTCTTT
CASSFVESGEAFF
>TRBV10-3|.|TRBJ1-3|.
TGTGCCATCAACGACAGTGGAAACACCATATATTTT
CAINDSGNTIYF
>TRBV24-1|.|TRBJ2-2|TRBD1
TGTGCCACCAGTGACCCCAGGGGGCCCGGGGAGCTGTTTTTT
CATSDPRGPGELFF
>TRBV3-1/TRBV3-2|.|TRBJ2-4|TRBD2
TGTGCCAGCAGCCCGAGGACTAGCGGGGGGCGAAACATTCAGTACTTC
CASSPRTSGGRNIQYF
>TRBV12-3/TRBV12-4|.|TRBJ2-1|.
TGTGCCAGCAGCCCACTTGAAGAGCAGTTCTTC
CASSPLEEQFF
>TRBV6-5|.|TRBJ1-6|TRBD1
TGTGCCAGCAGCTTCGGACAGGCGAATTCACCCCTCCACTTT
CASSFGQANSPLHF
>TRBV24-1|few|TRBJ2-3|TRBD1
TGTGCCACCAGTGATGTTCAGGGGGCAGATACGCAGTATTTT
CATSDVQGADTQYF
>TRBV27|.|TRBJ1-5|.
TGTGCCAGCAGTTCCTATAGCAATCAGCCCCAGCATTTT
CASSSYSNQPQHF
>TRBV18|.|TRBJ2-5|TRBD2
TGTGCCAGCTCACCGGGGCGCGGGGGGCATCAAGAGACCCAGTACTTC
CASSPGRGGHQETQYF
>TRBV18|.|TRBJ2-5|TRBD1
TGTGCCAGCTCGACGACGGGACAGGGAACGGAGACCCAGTACTTC
CASSTTGQGTETQYF
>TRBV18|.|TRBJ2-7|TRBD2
TGTGCCAGCTCACCAGGCGGGGGATCCTACGAGCAGTACTTC
CASSPGGGSYEQYF
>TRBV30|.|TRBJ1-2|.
TGTGCCTGGAGTGTGGACAGCAACTATGGCTACACCTTC
CAWSVDSNYGYTF
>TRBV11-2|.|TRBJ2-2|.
TGTGCCAGCAGCTTACGCTCTAGCGTTTTCACCGGGGAGCTGTTTTTT
CASSLRSSVFTGELFF
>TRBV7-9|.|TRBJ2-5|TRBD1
TGTGCCAGCAGCTCACAACAGGGGACGGGGGAGACCCAGTACTTC
CASSSQQGTGETQYF
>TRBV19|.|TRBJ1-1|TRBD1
TGTGCCAGTAGTCCTACGGACAGGGGATACACTGAAGCTTTCTTT
CASSPTDRGYTEAFF
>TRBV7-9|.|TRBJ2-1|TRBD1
TGTGCCAGCAGCAAGGCGCAGGGGGCCCCGTTCTTC
CASSKAQGAPFF
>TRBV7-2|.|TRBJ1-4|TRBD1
TGTGCCAGCAGCTTAGGGGGACAGGGGTCCGAAAAACTGTTTTTT
CASSLGGQGSEKLFF
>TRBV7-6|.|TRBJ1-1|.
TGTGCCAGCAGCTTAGTTCAGGGGTGGACTGAAGCTTTCTTT
CASSLVQGWTEAFF
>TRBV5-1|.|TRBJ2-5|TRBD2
TGCGCCAGCAGCCCCCGAATAGCGGGGCTACAAGAGACCCAGTACTTC
CASSPRIAGLQETQYF
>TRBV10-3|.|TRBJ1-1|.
TGTGCCACCGGGACAAAGGAATTCACTGAAGCTTTCTTT
CATGTKEFTEAFF
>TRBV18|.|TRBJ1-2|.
TGTGCCAGCTCACCACAACAGGCTACTTATGGCTACACCTTC
CASSPQQATYGYTF
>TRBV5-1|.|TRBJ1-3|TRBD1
TGCGCCAGCAGCTTGACGCAGGGGGCTGGAAACACCATATATTTT
CASSLTQGAGNTIYF
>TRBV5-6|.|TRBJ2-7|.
TGTGCCAGCAGTTTACAGGGCCCGACCTACGAGCAGTACTTC
CASSLQGPTYEQYF
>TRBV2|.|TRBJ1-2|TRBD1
TGTGCCAGCAGTGTCATACAGGGGGCAGTTGGCTACACCTTC
CASSVIQGAVGYTF
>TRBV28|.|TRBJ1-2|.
TGTGCCAGCGGCGGGGCTAATTCAAGGGGTCAGGATGGCTACACCTTC
CASGGANSRGQDGYTF
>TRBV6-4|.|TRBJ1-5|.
TGTGCCAGCAGTGAAGGGAGGGGTCAGCCCCAGCATTTT
CASSEGRGQPQHF
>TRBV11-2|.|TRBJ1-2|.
TGTGCCAGCAGCACCACAGGGATTGGGGGCTACACCTTC
CASSTTGIGGYTF
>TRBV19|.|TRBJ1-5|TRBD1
TGTGCCAGTAGGGGGGTTCCGGGACAGGGAGTCAATCAGCCCCAGCATTTT
CASRGVPGQGVNQPQHF
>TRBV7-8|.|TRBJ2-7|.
TGTGCCAGCAGCTTAGCAGGGGGCTACGAGCAGTACTTC
CASSLAGGYEQYF
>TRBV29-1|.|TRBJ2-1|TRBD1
TGCAGCGCCGAGGGGCAGGGGGCATCACAAAATGAGCAGTTCTTC
CSAEGQGASQNEQFF
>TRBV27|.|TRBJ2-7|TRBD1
TGTGCCAGCAGTTTAGGACTAGGGACAGGGAGCTCCTACGAGCAGTACTTC
CASSLGLGTGSSYEQYF
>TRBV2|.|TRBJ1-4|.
TGTGCCAGCAGTGAAATCTCGGTGCCCACGAGAACTGAAAAACTGTTTTTT
CASSEISVPTRTEKLFF
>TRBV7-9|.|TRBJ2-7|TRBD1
TGTGCCAGCAGCCGGGACAGCTCCTACGAGCAGTACTTC
CASSRDSSYEQYF
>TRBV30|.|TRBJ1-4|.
TGTGCCTGGAGCTCTACAGCGGACTGGGAAAAACTGTTTTTT
CAWSSTADWEKLFF
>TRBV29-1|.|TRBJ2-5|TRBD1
TGCAGCGTGAGGGGCGGACAGGGGTGGGTGGAGACCCAGTACTTC
CSVRGGQGWVETQYF
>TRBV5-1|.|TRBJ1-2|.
TGCGCCAGCAGCGTGGCCGGGACTAACTATGGCTACACCTTC
CASSVAGTNYGYTF
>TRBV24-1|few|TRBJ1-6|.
TGTGCCACCAGTGATGAGCAGGGTTGGCCCCTCCACTTT
CATSDEQGWPLHF
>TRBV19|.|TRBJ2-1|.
TGTGCCAGTTCCGAACAGGGCCCCCTCGTTGGGGAGCAGTTCTTC
CASSEQGPLVGEQFF
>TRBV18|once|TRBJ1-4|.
TGTGCCAGCTCACCCAGGACAGTAGGCGGTGAAAAACTGTTTTTT
CASSPRTVGGEKLFF
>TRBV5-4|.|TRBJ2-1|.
TGTGCCAGCAGCCCAGACACCGGCAATGAGCAGTTCTTC
CASSPDTGNEQFF